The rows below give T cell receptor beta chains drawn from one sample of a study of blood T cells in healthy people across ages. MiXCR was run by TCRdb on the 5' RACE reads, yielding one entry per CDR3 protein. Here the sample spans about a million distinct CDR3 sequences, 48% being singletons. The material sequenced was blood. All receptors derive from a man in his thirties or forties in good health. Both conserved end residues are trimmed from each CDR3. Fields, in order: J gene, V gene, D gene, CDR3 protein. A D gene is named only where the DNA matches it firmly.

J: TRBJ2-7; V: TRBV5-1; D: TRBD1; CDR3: ASRQQGAGYEQY
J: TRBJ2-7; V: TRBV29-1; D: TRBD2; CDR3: SARTSGYEQY
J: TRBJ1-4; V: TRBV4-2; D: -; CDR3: ASSQDRMNEKLF
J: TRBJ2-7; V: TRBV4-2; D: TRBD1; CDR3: ASSQSTGGEQY
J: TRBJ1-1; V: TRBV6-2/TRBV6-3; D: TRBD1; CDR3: ASSRNAGTGVTEAF
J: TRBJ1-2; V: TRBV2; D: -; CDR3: ASSEGVTAYGYT
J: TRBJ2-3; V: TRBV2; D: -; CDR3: ASSEAGLTDTQY
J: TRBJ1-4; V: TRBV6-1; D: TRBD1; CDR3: ASSGLQGINEKLF
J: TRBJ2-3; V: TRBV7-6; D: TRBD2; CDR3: ASSFPSSGGTSSTDTQY
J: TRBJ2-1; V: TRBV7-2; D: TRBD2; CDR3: ASSLLSGGSYNEQF
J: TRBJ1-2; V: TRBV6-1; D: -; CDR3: ASSEQQGGRGYT
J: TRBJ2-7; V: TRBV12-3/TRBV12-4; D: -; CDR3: ASSFPPTDSPSYEQY
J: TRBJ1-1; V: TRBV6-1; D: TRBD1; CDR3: ASSEAHGDRGTIEAF
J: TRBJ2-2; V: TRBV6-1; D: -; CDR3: ASRQRTGELF
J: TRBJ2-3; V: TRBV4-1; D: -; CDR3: ASSPSGTQDIDTQY
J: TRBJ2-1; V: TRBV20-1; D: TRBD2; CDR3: STSSGGPLPSEQF
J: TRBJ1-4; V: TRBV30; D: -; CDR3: AWSGGFEDEKLF
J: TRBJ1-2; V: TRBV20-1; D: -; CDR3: SASDAPGYT
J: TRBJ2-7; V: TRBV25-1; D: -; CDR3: ASSEHAYEQY
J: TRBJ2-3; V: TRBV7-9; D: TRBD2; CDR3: ASSQAILRGTRIKDTQY
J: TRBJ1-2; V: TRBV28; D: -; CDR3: ASSAGLPIGYT
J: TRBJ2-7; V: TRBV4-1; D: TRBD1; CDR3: ASSQTGSTSYEQY
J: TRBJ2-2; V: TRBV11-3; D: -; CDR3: ASSRDQAGELF
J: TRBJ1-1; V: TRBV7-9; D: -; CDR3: ASSRSQPNTEAF
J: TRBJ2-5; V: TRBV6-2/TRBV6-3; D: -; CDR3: ASSYWAETQY
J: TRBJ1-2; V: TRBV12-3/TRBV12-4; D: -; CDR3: ASRGRLVEGYT
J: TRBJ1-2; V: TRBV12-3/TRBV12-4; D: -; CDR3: ASSPARSGYT
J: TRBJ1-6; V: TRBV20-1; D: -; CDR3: SARREDSPLH